A selection of T cell receptor beta chains follows, all from one sample in a study of response to subunit inactivated influenza vaccine. TCRdb re-analysed the RT-PCR reads in MiXCR, keeping a single row per CDR3 protein. The top ten hold about 3% of the sample, which has roughly 500,000 distinct CDR3 sequences, approximately 15% seen once. Source: CD4+ T cells sorted from PBMCs, taken about 23 months after vaccination. Source of these receptors: a man aged 50 to 75 who received an inactivated influenza vaccine. The CDR3 runs from the conserved cysteine through the conserved F or W. A D gene is named only where the DNA matches it firmly. For some rows the clone size is stated as once, few or many, or as a class when expanded; others skip it.

v_call	d_call	clone_size	j_call	cdr3_nt	cdr3_aa
TRBV28	NA	NA	TRBJ2-5	TGTGCCAGCAGTTGGTACATTCAAGAGACCCAGTACTTC	CASSWYIQETQYF
TRBV7-7	TRBD2	many	TRBJ2-1	TGTGCCAGCAGCCAGCGGGACTCATTTACAGAGCAGTTCTTC	CASSQRDSFTEQFF
TRBV5-1	NA	NA	TRBJ1-1	TGCGCCAGCAGCCCGGAAGGGCGGAACACTGAAGCTTTCTTT	CASSPEGRNTEAFF
TRBV10-3	NA	few	TRBJ2-7	TGTGCCACCTTTCACCAGGGGACCTACGAGCAGTACTTC	CATFHQGTYEQYF
TRBV29-1	NA	NA	TRBJ2-1	TGCAGCGTTGCCCGGCAGATATACAATGAGCAGTTCTTC	CSVARQIYNEQFF
TRBV27	NA	few	TRBJ2-5	TGTGCCAGCAGGGCGGAACAGGGAGGACAAGAGACCCAGTACTTC	CASRAEQGGQETQYF
TRBV3-1	NA	few	TRBJ2-1	TGTGCCAGCAGCCAAGCGTCAGGGTCTGGCAATGAGCAGTTCTTC	CASSQASGSGNEQFF
TRBV27	TRBD2	few	TRBJ2-3	TGTGCCAGCAGTTTAACTAGCGGTTCTCCGTGGACTAGCACAGATACGCAGTATTTT	CASSLTSGSPWTSTDTQYF
TRBV4-1	NA	NA	TRBJ2-7	TGCGCCAGCAGCAAATATCAGGTCCACGAGCAGTACTTC	CASSKYQVHEQYF
TRBV6-1	TRBD1	few	TRBJ1-4	TGTGCCAGCAGCCGTGGGGGACAGGGCAGGTCCTGGGGTGAAAAACTGTTTTTT	CASSRGGQGRSWGEKLFF
TRBV12-3/TRBV12-4	NA	few	TRBJ2-2	TGTGCCAGCAGTCCCCATGGACGTGCCGGGGAGCTGTTTTTT	CASSPHGRAGELFF
TRBV12-3/TRBV12-4	NA	NA	TRBJ2-7	TGTGCCAGCAGTTTAGCGTACGGCTACTACGAGCAGTACTTC	CASSLAYGYYEQYF
TRBV6-5	TRBD2	NA	TRBJ2-7	TGTGCCAGCAGTTCCCCGGAGGGCGGGAGATATTACGAGCAGTACTTC	CASSSPEGGRYYEQYF
TRBV4-2	TRBD1	NA	TRBJ2-3	TGTGCCAGCAGCCAAGACTACGGACAGGGAGATACGCAGTATTTT	CASSQDYGQGDTQYF
TRBV3-1	TRBD2	NA	TRBJ2-2	TGTGCCAGCAGAGTAGCGGGGAACACCGGGGAGCTGTTTTTT	CASRVAGNTGELFF
TRBV20-1	NA	NA	TRBJ1-4	TGCAGTGCTAGGAAAAGGGCTAATGAAAAACTGTTTTTT	CSARKRANEKLFF
TRBV2	NA	few	TRBJ2-2	TGTGCCAGCAGTTTACAGGGACCCGGCACCGGGGAGCTGTTTTTT	CASSLQGPGTGELFF
TRBV9	TRBD1	NA	TRBJ2-7	TGTGCCAGCAGCCCTCCGGGACAGGTCTACGAGCAGTACTTC	CASSPPGQVYEQYF
TRBV29-1	TRBD2	NA	TRBJ2-7	TGCAGCGCTCGCGGGGGGGATCTCGTTGAGCAGTACTTC	CSARGGDLVEQYF
TRBV6-6	NA	few	TRBJ2-1	TGTGCCAGCAGCCCTGGGGGCAGGCCTAATATCAACAATGAGCAGTTCTTC	CASSPGGRPNINNEQFF